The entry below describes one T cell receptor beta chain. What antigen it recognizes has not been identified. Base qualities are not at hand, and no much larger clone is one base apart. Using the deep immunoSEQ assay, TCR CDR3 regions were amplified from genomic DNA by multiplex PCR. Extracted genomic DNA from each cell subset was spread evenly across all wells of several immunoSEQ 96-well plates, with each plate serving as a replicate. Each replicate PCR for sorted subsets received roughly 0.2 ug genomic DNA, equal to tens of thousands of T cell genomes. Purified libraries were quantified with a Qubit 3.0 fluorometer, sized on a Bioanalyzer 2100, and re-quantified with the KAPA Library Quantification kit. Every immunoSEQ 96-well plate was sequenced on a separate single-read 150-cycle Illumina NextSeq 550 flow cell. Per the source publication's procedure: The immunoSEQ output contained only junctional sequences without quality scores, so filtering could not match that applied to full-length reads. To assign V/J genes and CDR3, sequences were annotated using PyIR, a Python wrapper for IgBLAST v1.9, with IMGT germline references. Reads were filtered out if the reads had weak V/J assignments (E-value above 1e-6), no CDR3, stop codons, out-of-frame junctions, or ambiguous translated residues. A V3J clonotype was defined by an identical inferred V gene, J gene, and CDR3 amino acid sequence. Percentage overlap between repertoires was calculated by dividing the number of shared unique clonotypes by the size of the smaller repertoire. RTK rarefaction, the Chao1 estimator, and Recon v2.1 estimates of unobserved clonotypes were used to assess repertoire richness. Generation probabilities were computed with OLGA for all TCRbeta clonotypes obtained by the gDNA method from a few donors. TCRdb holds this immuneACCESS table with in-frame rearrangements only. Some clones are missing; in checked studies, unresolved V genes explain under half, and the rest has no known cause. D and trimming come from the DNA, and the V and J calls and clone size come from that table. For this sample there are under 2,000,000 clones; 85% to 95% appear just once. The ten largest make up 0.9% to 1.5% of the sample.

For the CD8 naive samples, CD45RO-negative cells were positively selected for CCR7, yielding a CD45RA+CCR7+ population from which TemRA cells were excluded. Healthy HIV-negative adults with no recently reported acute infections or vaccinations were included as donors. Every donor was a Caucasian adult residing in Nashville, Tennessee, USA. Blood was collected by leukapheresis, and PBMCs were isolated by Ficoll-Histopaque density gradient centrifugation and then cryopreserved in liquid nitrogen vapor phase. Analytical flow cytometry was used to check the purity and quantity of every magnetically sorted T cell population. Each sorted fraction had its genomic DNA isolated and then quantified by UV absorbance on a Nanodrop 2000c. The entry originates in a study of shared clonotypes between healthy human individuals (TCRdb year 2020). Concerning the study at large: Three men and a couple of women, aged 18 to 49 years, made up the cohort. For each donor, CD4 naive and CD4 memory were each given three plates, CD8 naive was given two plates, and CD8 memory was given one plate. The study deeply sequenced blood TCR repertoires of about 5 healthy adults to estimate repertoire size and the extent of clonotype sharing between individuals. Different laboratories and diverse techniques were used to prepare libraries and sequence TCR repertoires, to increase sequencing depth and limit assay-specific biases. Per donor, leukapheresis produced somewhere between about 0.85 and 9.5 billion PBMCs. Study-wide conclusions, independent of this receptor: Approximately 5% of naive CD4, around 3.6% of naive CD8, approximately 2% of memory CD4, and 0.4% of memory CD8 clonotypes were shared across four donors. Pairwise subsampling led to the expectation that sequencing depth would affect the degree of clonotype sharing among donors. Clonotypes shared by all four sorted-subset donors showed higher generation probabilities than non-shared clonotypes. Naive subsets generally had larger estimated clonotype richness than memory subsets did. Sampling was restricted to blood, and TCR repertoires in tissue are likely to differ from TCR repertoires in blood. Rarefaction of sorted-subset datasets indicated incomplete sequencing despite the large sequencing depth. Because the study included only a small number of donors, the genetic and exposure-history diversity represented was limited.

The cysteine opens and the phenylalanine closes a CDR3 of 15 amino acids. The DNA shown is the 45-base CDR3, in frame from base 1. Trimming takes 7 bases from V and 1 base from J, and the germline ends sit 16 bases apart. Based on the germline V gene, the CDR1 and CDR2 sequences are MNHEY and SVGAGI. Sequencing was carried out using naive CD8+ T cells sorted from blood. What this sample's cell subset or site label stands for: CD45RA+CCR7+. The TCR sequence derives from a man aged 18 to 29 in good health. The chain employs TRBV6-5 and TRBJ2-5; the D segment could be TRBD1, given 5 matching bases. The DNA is TGTGCCAGCAAAACAAGTCAGGGAATCCAAGAGACCCAGTACTTC. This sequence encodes CASKTSQGIQETQYF.